This T cell receptor beta chain originates from a study of beta chain features in type 1 diabetes. Study in general: Patients and healthy donors were similar in age, gender and cell yields. General study findings and limits: For patients, the naive, central memory and Treg TCRB repertoires appeared more alike than for healthy donors. In patients and controls equally, PCR might favor templates that are shorter. Among all four CD4+ subsets, Type 1 diabetes patients had TCRB CDR3s that were moderately but significantly shorter.

This clone has only a few counts. Its antigen is not known. Investigators reverse transcribed all isolated RNA, so they sequenced expressed TCRB transcripts. Here immunoSEQ multiplex PCR was the method, and the copy in TCRdb shows in-frame clones only, minus some. The sample holds about 280,000 clones, roughly 15% seen once. Germline V gene data show CDR1 as MNHEY and CDR2 as SVGAGI. V was cut by 5 bases and J by 4 bases, with 11 bases left in between. The CDR3 is 13 amino acids. CD45RO/CCR7/CD25/CD127/CD95/CD27 sorting isolated CD4+ naive, central memory, regulatory and stem cell-like memory cells. The chain employs TRBV6-5 and TRBJ1-2; unclear D gene. The sequenced material came from naive CD4+ T cells from blood. The receptor was isolated from a man aged 18 to 29 with type 1 diabetes. The DNA for the CDR3 is TGTGCCAGCAGTGCCCGAGAGGTCTATGGCTACACCTTC. Translating gives CASSAREVYGYTF.